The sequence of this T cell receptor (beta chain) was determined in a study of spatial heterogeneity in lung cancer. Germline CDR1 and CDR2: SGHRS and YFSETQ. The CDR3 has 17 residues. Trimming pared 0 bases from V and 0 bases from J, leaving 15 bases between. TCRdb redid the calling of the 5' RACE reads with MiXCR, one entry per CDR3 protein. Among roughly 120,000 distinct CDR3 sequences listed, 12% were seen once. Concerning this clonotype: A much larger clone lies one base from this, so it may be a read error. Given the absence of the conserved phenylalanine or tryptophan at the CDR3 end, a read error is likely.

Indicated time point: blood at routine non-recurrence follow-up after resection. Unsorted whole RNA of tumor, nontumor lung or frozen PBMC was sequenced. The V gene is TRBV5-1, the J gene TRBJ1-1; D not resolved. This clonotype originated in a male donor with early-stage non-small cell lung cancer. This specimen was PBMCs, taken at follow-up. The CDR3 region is CASSLAGVGNMNTEAFY. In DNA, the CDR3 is TGCGCCAGCAGCTTGGCCGGGGTTGGAAACATGAACACTGAAGCTTTCTAT.